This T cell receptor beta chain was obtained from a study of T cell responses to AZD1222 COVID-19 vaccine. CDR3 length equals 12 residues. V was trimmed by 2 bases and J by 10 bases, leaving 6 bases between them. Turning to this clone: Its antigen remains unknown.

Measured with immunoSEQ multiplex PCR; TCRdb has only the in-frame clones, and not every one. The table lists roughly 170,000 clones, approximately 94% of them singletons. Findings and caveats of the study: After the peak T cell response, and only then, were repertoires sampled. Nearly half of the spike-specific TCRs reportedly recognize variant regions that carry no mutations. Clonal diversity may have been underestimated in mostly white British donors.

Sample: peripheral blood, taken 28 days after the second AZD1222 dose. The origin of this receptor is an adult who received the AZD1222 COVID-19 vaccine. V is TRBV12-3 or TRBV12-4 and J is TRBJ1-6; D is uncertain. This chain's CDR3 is CASSLIGSPLHF. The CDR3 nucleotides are TGTGCCAGCAGTTTAATTGGATCACCCCTCCACTTT.